This TCR beta chain was found in a study of graft-versus-host responses after intestinal transplantation. Whole-study context: Recipients received multivisceral, liver-intestinal, or isolated intestinal transplants.

General study findings and limits: Some patients had graft-donor T cell macrochimerism, and their allografts showed high graft-versus-host to host-versus-graft clonal ratios. GvH clones were identified in recipient marrow, with some first appearing in ileum or blood.

As regards this clone: The antigen remains unidentified.

The CDR3 totals 14 residues. Between the trimmed V and J ends, which lost 4 bases and 3 bases, there was a span of 10 bases. CDR1 and CDR2 from the germline V gene are GTSNPN and SVGIG (reference sequence). TCRdb's copy holds only in-frame clones and misses some; the assay was immunoSEQ multiplex PCR. Here the sample spans fewer than 95,000 clones, 80% to 95% being singletons. This chain uses TRBV30 with TRBJ1-6; D unresolved. This sequence originates from a human donor who was the organ donor for an intestinal transplant. Sample: unstimulated CD8+ T cells sorted from spleen or lymph node cells, taken before transplant. DNA for the CDR3: TGTGCCTGGAACCCGGAGGTCTATAATTCACCCCTCCACTTT. Amino acids: CAWNPEVYNSPLHF.